A single T cell receptor beta chain is shown here with its context. Data came from immunoSEQ multiplex PCR; TCRdb stores just in-frame clones and leaves some out. The sample holds some 700,000 clones, approximately 85% seen once. This sample is part of a study of shared T cell receptors in the human thymus. The same data also went into a second study, on human thymus T cells. From that report: The donors were infants in Finland with congenital heart defects, otherwise immunologically healthy. Corrective cardiac surgery supplied the resected thymus tissue. An apparent bias in V and J gene usage was seen in thymic and blood repertoires. In unrelated individuals, thymic repertoires overlapped highly, according to related research.

This clonotype was sampled from a girl in the first two years of life with a congenital heart defect. Specimen: thymocytes.

The CDR3 region has the DNA TGTGCTAGTGGCACGGAGGGGCAGCCGAACACTGAAGCTTTCTTT. This gives the protein CASGTEGQPNTEAFF. The chain is built from TRBV12-5 and TRBJ1-1; maybe TRBD1 (5 bases). Per the germline V gene, CDR1 is LGHNT and CDR2 is FRNRAP. V was cut by 6 bases and J by 1 base, with 15 bases left in between. The CDR3 is 15 amino acids.